A single TCR beta chain is shown here with its context. This sample is part of a study of T cell responses to AZD1222 COVID-19 vaccine. The CDR3 extends over 15 amino acids. V was pared by 2 bases and J by 3 bases, with 14 bases between. Germline values: CDR1 MNHEY, CDR2 SVGAGI. TCRdb's copy holds only in-frame clones and misses some; the assay was immunoSEQ multiplex PCR. Of about 120,000 clones in the sample, about nine tenths were seen once. The sequence came from an adult who received the AZD1222 COVID-19 vaccine. Here the sequenced sample was peripheral blood, taken 28 days after the second AZD1222 dose. The V and J genes are TRBV6-5 and TRBJ2-7; tentatively, D is TRBD1 or TRBD2 (5 bases each). This CDR3 reads CASSYGGPGRYEQYF. The DNA for the CDR3 is TGTGCCAGCAGTTACGGGGGTCCAGGGCGCTACGAGCAGTACTTC.